Listed below are T cell receptor beta chains from one sample, sequenced in a study of CD8+ T cells in alopecia areata. Libraries were prepared by immunoSEQ multiplex PCR; TCRdb keeps only in-frame clonotypes and omits some of them. The sample lists 95,000 to 120,000 clones; under 60% were seen once. The specimen sequenced was NKG2D-low CD8+ T cells sorted from blood. The receptors stem from a human donor with alopecia areata. The CDR3 runs from the conserved cysteine through the conserved F or W. Fields, in order: D gene, V gene, clone size, CDR3 length, J gene, CDR3 DNA, CDR3 protein. A D gene is named only where the DNA matches it firmly. Only part of the rows carry a size: once, few, many, or a class if the clone is expanded.

d_call: -
v_call: TRBV27
clone_size: -
cdr3_length: 14
j_call: TRBJ2-7
cdr3_nt: TGTGCCAGCAGTTTACGGAGGGAGCACTACGAGCAGTACTTC
cdr3_aa: CASSLRREHYEQYF

d_call: -
v_call: TRBV2
clone_size: -
cdr3_length: 15
j_call: TRBJ1-5
cdr3_nt: TGTGCCAGCAGTAGGACAGTCAATAGCAATCAGCCCCAGCATTTT
cdr3_aa: CASSRTVNSNQPQHF

d_call: -
v_call: TRBV2
clone_size: -
cdr3_length: 16
j_call: TRBJ1-5
cdr3_nt: TGTGCCAGCAGTGAAGCGCTTCAGGGAGGCAATCAGCCCCAGCATTTT
cdr3_aa: CASSEALQGGNQPQHF

d_call: -
v_call: TRBV27
clone_size: -
cdr3_length: 14
j_call: TRBJ1-5
cdr3_nt: TGTGCCAGCAGTGCCATGAAAAGCAATCAGCCCCAGCATTTT
cdr3_aa: CASSAMKSNQPQHF

d_call: TRBD1
v_call: TRBV7-9
clone_size: few
cdr3_length: 13
j_call: TRBJ1-1
cdr3_nt: TGTGCCAGCAGCTACATCGGACAGGGGGTAAAGTTCTTT
cdr3_aa: CASSYIGQGVKFF

d_call: -
v_call: TRBV7-2
clone_size: -
cdr3_length: 12
j_call: TRBJ2-7
cdr3_nt: TGTGCCAGCAGCCAAGTGGGGGACGAGCAGTACTTC
cdr3_aa: CASSQVGDEQYF

d_call: -
v_call: TRBV5-6
clone_size: -
cdr3_length: 15
j_call: TRBJ2-4
cdr3_nt: TGTGCCAGCAGCACCCCGGGGGCCCGCAAAAACATTCAGTACTTC
cdr3_aa: CASSTPGARKNIQYF

d_call: -
v_call: TRBV28
clone_size: few
cdr3_length: 16
j_call: TRBJ2-2
cdr3_nt: TGTGCCAGCAGTCTGCCGGGACAAGGATTCGCCGGGGAGCTGTTTTTT
cdr3_aa: CASSLPGQGFAGELFF

d_call: -
v_call: TRBV5-1
clone_size: -
cdr3_length: 14
j_call: TRBJ2-1
cdr3_nt: TGCGCCAGCAGCCACGGCAGGGGCTACAATGAGCAGTTCTTC
cdr3_aa: CASSHGRGYNEQFF

d_call: -
v_call: TRBV7-8
clone_size: once
cdr3_length: 13
j_call: TRBJ2-7
cdr3_nt: TGTGCCACCAAGCCCCCGGGCAGCTACGAGCAGTACTTC
cdr3_aa: CATKPPGSYEQYF

d_call: TRBD2
v_call: TRBV5-1
clone_size: -
cdr3_length: 14
j_call: TRBJ2-7
cdr3_nt: TGCGCCAGCAGCCCCAAGCGGGATACGTACGAGCAGTACTTC
cdr3_aa: CASSPKRDTYEQYF

d_call: TRBD2
v_call: TRBV2
clone_size: -
cdr3_length: 15
j_call: TRBJ2-2
cdr3_nt: TGTGCCAGCAGTGAATTGGGGACTAGTTCCGGGGAGCTGTTTTTT
cdr3_aa: CASSELGTSSGELFF

d_call: -
v_call: TRBV28
clone_size: few
cdr3_length: 15
j_call: TRBJ1-2
cdr3_nt: TGTGCCAGCAGTTTAATGGGGGGTGACCGCTATGGCTACACCTTC
cdr3_aa: CASSLMGGDRYGYTF

d_call: TRBD2
v_call: TRBV5-1
clone_size: -
cdr3_length: 15
j_call: TRBJ2-5
cdr3_nt: TGCGCCAGCGGGGGTTTAGCGGGAGTCGGAGAGACCCAGTACTTC
cdr3_aa: CASGGLAGVGETQYF

d_call: -
v_call: TRBV9
clone_size: -
cdr3_length: 12
j_call: TRBJ1-1
cdr3_nt: TGTGCCAGCAGCTCAGGGTCACGTGAAGCTTTCTTT
cdr3_aa: CASSSGSREAFF